This TCR beta chain was captured by sequencing in a study of blood T cell repertoires in COVID-19. Background on the study: COVID-19 samples, acute and convalescent, were from the United States, Italy and Spain. From T cells, B-cell-depleted T cells, or PBMCs came the material, which was cDNA or gDNA.

CDR1 is SGHTA and CDR2 is FQGTGA in the germline V gene. J was trimmed by 4 bases and V by 2 bases; bases with no gene match: 1. The CDR3 runs to 13 residues. Authors' data handling: Amplification with reference gene primers provided the estimates of nucleated cell counts. Some clones are missing from TCRdb's copy, which holds only in-frame ones; the method was immunoSEQ multiplex PCR. For V, J and clone size, that table is used; D and trimming come from the DNA. The data contain 40,000 to 45,000 clones, 89% of them singletons. The chain couples TRBV7-3 to TRBJ2-5, with TRBD2 matching 7 bases. The sequencing input was peripheral blood. The TCR originated in a man aged 50-59 years with active COVID-19. The CDR3 is CASSLGGGETQYF. The CDR3 bases are TGTGCCAGCAGCTTAGGCGGGGGAGAGACCCAGTACTTC.